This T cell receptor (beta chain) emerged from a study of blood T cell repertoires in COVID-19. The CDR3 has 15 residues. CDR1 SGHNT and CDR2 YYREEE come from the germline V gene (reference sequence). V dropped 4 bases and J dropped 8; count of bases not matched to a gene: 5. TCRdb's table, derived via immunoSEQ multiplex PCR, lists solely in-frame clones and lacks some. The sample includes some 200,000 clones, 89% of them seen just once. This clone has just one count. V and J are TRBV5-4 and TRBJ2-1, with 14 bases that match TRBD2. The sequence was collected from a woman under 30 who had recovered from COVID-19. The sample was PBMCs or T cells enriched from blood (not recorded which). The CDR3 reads CASSAGLAGGYEQFF. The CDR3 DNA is TGTGCCAGCAGCGCTGGACTAGCGGGAGGCTATGAGCAGTTCTTC.